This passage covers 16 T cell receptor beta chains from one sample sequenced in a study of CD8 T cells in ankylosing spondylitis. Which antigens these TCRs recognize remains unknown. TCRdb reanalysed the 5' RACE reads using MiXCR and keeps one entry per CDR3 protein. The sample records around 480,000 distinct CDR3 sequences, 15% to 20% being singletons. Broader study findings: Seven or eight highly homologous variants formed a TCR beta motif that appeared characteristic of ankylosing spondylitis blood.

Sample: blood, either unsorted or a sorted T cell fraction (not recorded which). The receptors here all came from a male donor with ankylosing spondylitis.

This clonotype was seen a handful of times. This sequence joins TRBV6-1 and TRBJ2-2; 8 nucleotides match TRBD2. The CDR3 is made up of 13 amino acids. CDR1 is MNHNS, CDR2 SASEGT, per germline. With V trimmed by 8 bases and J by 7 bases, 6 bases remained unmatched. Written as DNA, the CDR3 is TGTGCCAGCCGCCCGGGGGGGGTCGGGGAGCTGTTTTTT. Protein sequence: CASRPGGVGELFF.

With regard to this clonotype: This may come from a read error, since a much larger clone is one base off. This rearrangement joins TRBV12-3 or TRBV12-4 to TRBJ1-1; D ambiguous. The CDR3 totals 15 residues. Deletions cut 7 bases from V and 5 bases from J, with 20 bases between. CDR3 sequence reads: CASIRTREVGTEAFF. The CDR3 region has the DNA TGTGCCAGCATCCGGACGCGGGAGGTGGGGACTGAAGCTTTCTTT.

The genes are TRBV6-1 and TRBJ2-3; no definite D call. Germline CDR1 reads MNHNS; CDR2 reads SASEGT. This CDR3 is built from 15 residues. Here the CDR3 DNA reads TGTGCTATGAAACGTGGGCGCGCGTCAGGAGATACGCAGTATTTT. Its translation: CAMKRGRASGDTQYF.

The CDR3 coding sequence is TGTGCCAGCAGCCTCGGCGGGATTTACGCCGGAAACACCATATATTTT. Protein: CASSLGGIYAGNTIYF. The chain links TRBV2 to TRBJ1-3, with D uncertain. V gave up 6 bases and J gave up 4 bases, with 19 bases separating them. The CDR3 loop spans 16 amino acids. Germline V gene sequence: CDR1 SNHLY, CDR2 FYNNEI.

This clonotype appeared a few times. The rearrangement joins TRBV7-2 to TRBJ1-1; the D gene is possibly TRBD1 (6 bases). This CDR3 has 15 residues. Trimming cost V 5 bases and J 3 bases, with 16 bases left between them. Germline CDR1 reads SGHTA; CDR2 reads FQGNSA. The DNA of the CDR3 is TGTGCCAGCAGCAGGCTGAGGGGGGGAGACACTGAAGCTTTCTTT. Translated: CASSRLRGGDTEAFF.

The CDR3 DNA follows: TGTGCCAGCAGTTCGGCCGGGACAGGGGTTGGCAATCAGCCCCAGCATTTT. As protein: CASSSAGTGVGNQPQHF. This rearrangement joins TRBV28 to TRBJ1-5, with 10 bases lining up with TRBD1. V dropped 4 bases and J dropped 2; count of bases not matched to a gene: 8. The CDR3 totals 17 residues. Germline CDR1 reads MDHEN; CDR2 reads SYDVKM.

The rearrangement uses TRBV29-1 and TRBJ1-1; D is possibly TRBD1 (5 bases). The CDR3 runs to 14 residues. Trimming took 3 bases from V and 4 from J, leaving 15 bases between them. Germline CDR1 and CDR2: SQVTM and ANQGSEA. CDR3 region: CSVDYPGRGTEAFF. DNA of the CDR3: TGCAGCGTTGATTATCCAGGGCGAGGCACTGAAGCTTTCTTT.

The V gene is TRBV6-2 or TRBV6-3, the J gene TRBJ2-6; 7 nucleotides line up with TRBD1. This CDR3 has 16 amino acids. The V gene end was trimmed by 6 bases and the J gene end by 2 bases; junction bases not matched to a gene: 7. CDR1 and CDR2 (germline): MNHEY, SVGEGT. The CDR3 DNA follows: TGTGCCAGCAGCTTCGGGACAGCGGCTGGGGCCAACGTCCTGACTTTC. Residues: CASSFGTAAGANVLTF.

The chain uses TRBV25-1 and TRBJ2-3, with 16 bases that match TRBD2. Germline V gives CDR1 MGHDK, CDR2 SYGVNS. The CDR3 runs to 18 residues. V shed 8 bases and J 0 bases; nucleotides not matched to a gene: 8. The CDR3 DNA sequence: TGTGCCAGCTCCACCGGGACTAGCGGGAGGGTTAGCACAGATACGCAGTATTTT. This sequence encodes CASSTGTSGRVSTDTQYF.

The CDR3 sequence is CASSSGGQSNSPLHF. CDR3 DNA: TGCGCCAGCAGCTCCGGCGGGCAGTCTAATTCACCCCTCCACTTT. The chain recombines TRBV5-1 with TRBJ1-6; no clear D gene. V was clipped by 3 bases and J by 6 bases, with 13 bases between them. CDR1 is SGHRS, CDR2 YFSETQ, per germline. The CDR3 runs to 15 residues.

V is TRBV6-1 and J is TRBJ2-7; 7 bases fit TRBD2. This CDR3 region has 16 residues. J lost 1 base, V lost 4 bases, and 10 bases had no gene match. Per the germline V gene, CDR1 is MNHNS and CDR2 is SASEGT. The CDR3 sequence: CASSGGIAGISYEQYF. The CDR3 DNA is TGTGCCAGCAGTGGAGGGATAGCGGGCATTTCCTACGAGCAGTACTTC.

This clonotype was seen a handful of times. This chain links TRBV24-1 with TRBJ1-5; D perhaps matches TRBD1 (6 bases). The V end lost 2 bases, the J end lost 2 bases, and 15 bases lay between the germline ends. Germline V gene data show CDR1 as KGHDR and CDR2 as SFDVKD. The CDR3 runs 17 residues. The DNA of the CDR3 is TGTGCCACCAGTGATTCATACAGGGATGGGCGCAATCAGCCCCAGCATTTT. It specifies CATSDSYRDGRNQPQHF.

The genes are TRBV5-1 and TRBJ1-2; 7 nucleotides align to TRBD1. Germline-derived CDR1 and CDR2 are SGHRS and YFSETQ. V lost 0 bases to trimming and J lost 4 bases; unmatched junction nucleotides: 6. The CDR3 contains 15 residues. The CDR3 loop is CASSLGTGNSYGYTF. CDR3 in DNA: TGCGCCAGCAGCTTGGGGACAGGAAACTCCTATGGCTACACCTTC.

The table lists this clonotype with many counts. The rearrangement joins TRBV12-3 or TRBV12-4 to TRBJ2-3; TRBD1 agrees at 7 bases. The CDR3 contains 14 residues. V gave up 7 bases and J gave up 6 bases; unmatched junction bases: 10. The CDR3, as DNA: TGTGCCAGCAAGGGACAGTTGGGGCCCGATACGCAGTATTTT. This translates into CASKGQLGPDTQYF.

CDR3 coding DNA: TGTGCCAGCAGCATCGGGACTAGCGGGGGGAGAAATGAGCAGTTCTTC. Amino acid sequence: CASSIGTSGGRNEQFF. This chain links TRBV9 with TRBJ2-1, with 15 bases lining up with TRBD2. Germline CDR1 SGDLS, CDR2 YYNGEE. V was clipped by 4 bases and J by 7 bases; unmatched bases: 6. The CDR3 spans 16 residues. Supplemented by reference TRBV9 and TRBJ2-1, the full variable domain reads DSGVTQTPKHLITATGQRVTLRCSPRSGDLSVYWYQQSLDQGLQFLIQYYNGEERAKGNILERFSAQQFPDLHSELNLSSLELGDSALYFCASSIGTSGGRNEQFFGPGTRLTVL.

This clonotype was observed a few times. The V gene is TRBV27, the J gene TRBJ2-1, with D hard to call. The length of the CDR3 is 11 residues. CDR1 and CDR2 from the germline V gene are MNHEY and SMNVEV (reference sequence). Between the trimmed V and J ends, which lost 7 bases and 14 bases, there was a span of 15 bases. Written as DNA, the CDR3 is TGTGCCAGCAAAAGGACCGCAGAGGAGTTCTTC. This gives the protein CASKRTAEEFF.